The 23 T cell receptor beta chains reported below all come from one sample, sequenced in a study of T cell responses to AZD1222 COVID-19 vaccine (dated by TCRdb to the early 2020s). The library was made by the immunoSEQ multiplex PCR assay. Entries here come from immuneACCESS through TCRdb and include only in-frame sequences with V and J called. Some clones fail to appear in such tables; in the studies checked, an unresolved V gene covers under half of the shortfall, and the cause of the remainder is unknown. This sample has 110,000 to 150,000 clones in its table, and roughly 90% of those were observed once. 5.5% of the sample lies in the top ten. According to the study, the label for this sample's time point signals: baseline before first vaccination. This sample comprised peripheral blood, obtained on day 0 of AZD1222 vaccination. These receptors were collected from an adult in good health.

CDR3 amino acids: CASSLPNNSPLHF. The CDR3 DNA is TGTGCCAGCAGCTTACCTAATAATTCACCCCTCCACTTT. The chain is built from TRBV5-4 and TRBJ1-6; D unclear. The CDR3 has 13 amino acids. Trimming shortened V by 2 bases and J by 5 bases, and 5 bases separated the two germline ends. The V gene's germline CDR1 is SGHNT and CDR2 YYREEE (reference sequence).

The chain carries TRBV28 and TRBJ1-1; D perhaps matches TRBD1 (5 bases). Germline CDR1 reads MDHEN; CDR2 reads SYDVKM. The CDR3 length is 14 residues. The V end lost 3 bases, the J end lost 8 bases, and 16 bases lay between the germline ends. CDR3 coding DNA: TGTGCCAGCAGTTTGGGGGGAAGCGTCACCGAAGCTTTCTTT. Encoded protein: CASSLGGSVTEAFF.

This chain connects TRBV19 to TRBJ1-4; TRBD1 matches 10 bases. The germline CDR1 and CDR2 sequences are LNHDA and SQIVND (reference sequence). The CDR3 has 18 amino acids. V was clipped by 3 bases and J by 0 bases; unmatched bases: 7. The CDR3 spells CASSIVRGQGTTNEKLFF. The CDR3 DNA reads as TGTGCCAGTAGTATCGTACGGGGACAGGGGACAACTAATGAAAAACTGTTTTTT.

This clone came up a few times. The chain uses TRBV6-4 and TRBJ2-1; D gene unclear. V was pared by 3 bases and J by 9 bases, with 12 bases between. From germline, CDR1 is MRHNA and CDR2 SNTAGT. This CDR3 has 13 residues. The CDR3 nucleotides read TGTGCCAGCAGTGAAAAGGGTGAAAGTGAGCAGTTCTTC. The encoded protein is CASSEKGESEQFF.

The V gene is TRBV30, the J gene TRBJ1-3; a weak D match, TRBD1 (6 bases). Germline assignment: CDR1 GTSNPN and CDR2 SVGIG (reference sequence). V was pared by 2 bases and J by 4 bases, with 15 bases between. The length of the CDR3 is 15 residues. The DNA for the CDR3 is TGTGCCTGGAGTAGCTCAGGGGCGCCAGGAAACACCATATATTTT. Protein sequence: CAWSSSGAPGNTIYF.

This sequence joins TRBV6-5 and TRBJ2-7; D perhaps matches TRBD2 (5 bases). Germline CDR1 MNHEY, CDR2 SVGAGI. The CDR3 contains 14 residues. V was trimmed by 2 bases and J by 5 bases, leaving 13 bases between them. CDR3 protein: CASSYGGSVNEQYF. The CDR3 DNA follows: TGTGCCAGCAGTTACGGTGGGAGTGTCAACGAGCAGTACTTC.

The rearrangement uses TRBV7-3 and TRBJ2-1; 15 bases agree with TRBD2. With 1 base clipped from V and 2 bases from J, the junction kept 6 bases outside the gene matches. Germline V gene sequence: CDR1 SGHTA, CDR2 FQGTGA. The CDR3 consists of 19 residues. The CDR3 sequence is CASSLIPGTSGRTYNEQFF. CDR3 in DNA: TGTGCCAGCAGCTTAATCCCGGGGACTAGCGGGAGGACCTACAATGAGCAGTTCTTC.

The chain links TRBV19 to TRBJ1-5, with D perhaps TRBD1 (5 bases). V lost 3 bases to trimming and J lost 4 bases, with 10 bases between them. The CDR3 contains 14 residues. The germline CDR1 and CDR2 sequences are LNHDA and SQIVND (reference sequence). The CDR3 nucleotides are TGTGCCAGTAGTATGGCGACAGTTAATCAGCCCCAGCATTTT. Amino acid sequence: CASSMATVNQPQHF.

In the case of this clone: A junction end diverges from the germline sequence, so it may reflect a read error. The V and J genes are TRBV7-9 and TRBJ1-1, with 10 nucleotides matching TRBD1. This CDR3 comprises 16 residues. Germline loops: CDR1 SEHNR, CDR2 FQNEAQ (reference sequence). CDR3 region: CASSLATGGVGTEAFF. CDR3 bases: TGTGCCAGCAGCCTAGCGACAGGGGGCGTTGGCACTGAAGCTTTCTTT.

This clone has a handful of counts. The chain employs TRBV11-3 and TRBJ2-7; the match to TRBD1 covers 8 bases. The CDR3 runs to 15 residues. With V trimmed by 5 bases and J by 1 base, 7 bases remained unmatched. Germline CDR1 is SGHNT and CDR2 is YENEEA. CDR3 loop: CASSPDRVGSYEQYF. The CDR3 DNA reads as TGTGCCAGCAGCCCGGACAGGGTGGGATCCTACGAGCAGTACTTC.

The rearrangement joins TRBV11-1 to TRBJ2-1; no clear D. The germline V and J ends were trimmed by 4 bases and 1 base, with 11 bases remaining between them. Germline lookup yields CDR1 SGHAT and CDR2 FQDESV (reference sequence). The CDR3 is 15 amino acids. CDR3 DNA sequence: TGTGCCAGCAGCTCAATAGTCAATTCCTACAATGAGCAGTTCTTC. It encodes CASSSIVNSYNEQFF.

This sequence joins TRBV7-2 and TRBJ1-1; a possible D gene is TRBD1 (5 bases). The CDR3 runs 13 residues. Germline V gene lookup returns CDR1 SGHTA and CDR2 FQGNSA. V shed 5 bases and J shed 1 base, with 8 bases lying between them. The CDR3 reads CASSITGNTEAFF. The CDR3 DNA reads as TGTGCCAGCAGCATAACAGGGAACACTGAAGCTTTCTTT. Supplemented by reference TRBV7-2 and TRBJ1-1, the full variable domain reads GAGVSQSPSNKVTEKGKDVELRCDPISGHTALYWYRQSLGQGLEFLIYFQGNSAPDKSGLPSDRFSAERTGGSVSTLTIQRTQQEDSAVYLCASSITGNTEAFFGQGTRLTVV.

The chain links TRBV4-2 to TRBJ2-7; 7 bases align to TRBD1. This CDR3 has 14 amino acids. Unmatched junction bases numbered 0, after V lost 1 base and J lost 0 bases. The germline gives CDR1 LGHNA, CDR2 YNFKEQ. The CDR3 reads CASSQAGGSYEQYF. CDR3 coding DNA: TGTGCCAGCAGCCAAGCAGGGGGCTCCTACGAGCAGTACTTC.

V is TRBV7-2 and J is TRBJ2-7; D is uncertain. Looked up from germline, CDR1 is SGHTA and CDR2 is FQGNSA. Trimming removed 2 bases at V and 1 base at J, with 0 bases between. The CDR3 extends over 11 amino acids. The CDR3 DNA follows: TGTGCCAGCAGCTTATCCTACGAGCAGTACTTC. Translation: CASSLSYEQYF.

V gene TRBV6-7 combines with J gene TRBJ2-7; D ambiguous. TRBV6-7 is treated as an ORF (open reading frame) with a function not yet certain. The CDR3 extends over 13 amino acids. Trimming removed 10 bases from V and 4 bases from J, with 17 bases in between. CDR3 sequence: CATLRPLWYEQYF. In DNA form, the CDR3 reads TGTGCCACCCTGCGGCCGCTCTGGTACGAGCAGTACTTC.

J is TRBJ1-2 and V is TRBV6-2 or TRBV6-3; 7 nucleotides agree with TRBD1. V shed 2 bases and J 1 base; nucleotides not matched to a gene: 4. The CDR3 extends over 15 amino acids. Germline V gives CDR1 MNHEY, CDR2 SVGEGT. CDR3 DNA sequence: TGTGCCAGCAGTTACGGGACAGAGATTAACTATGGCTACACCTTC. Protein product: CASSYGTEINYGYTF.

The rearrangement links TRBV2 to TRBJ2-7; weak D call: TRBD2 (6 bases). V gave up 5 bases and J gave up 4 bases, with 18 bases separating them. Germline V gene data show CDR1 as SNHLY and CDR2 as FYNNEI. This CDR3 has 15 residues. CDR3 DNA: TGTGCCAGCAGTTCCGGGACTCCCGGGATATACGAGCAGTACTTC. Translated: CASSSGTPGIYEQYF.

Remarks on this clone: The junction shows a germline mismatch at one end, possibly a read error. This chain links TRBV7-7 with TRBJ2-7; 7 positions match TRBD1. This CDR3 comprises 16 residues. Germline V gives CDR1 SSHAT, CDR2 FNYEAQ (reference sequence). DNA for the CDR3: TGTGCTAGCAGCTTAGACAGGGCCTCCGCCTCCTACGAGCAGTACTTC. This gives the protein CASSLDRASASYEQYF.

The V and J genes are TRBV6-2 or TRBV6-3 and TRBJ1-5; no definite D call. The CDR3 spans 14 residues. V was shortened by 4 bases and J by 3 bases, with 10 bases between the two germline ends. Germline V gene lookup returns CDR1 MNHEY and CDR2 SVGEGT. The CDR3 is CASSSGMDNQPQHF. The CDR3 DNA sequence: TGTGCCAGCAGTTCCGGGATGGACAATCAGCCCCAGCATTTT.

The chain couples TRBV6-2 or TRBV6-3 to TRBJ2-7, with 8 bases fitting TRBD2. CDR3 length equals 16 residues. Germline V gives CDR1 MNHEY, CDR2 SVGEGT. V lost 5 bases to trimming and J lost 3 bases; unmatched junction nucleotides: 12. CDR3 loop: CASSRPGTGGSYEQYF. The CDR3 nucleotides are TGTGCCAGCAGTCGACCCGGTACGGGAGGGAGCTACGAGCAGTACTTC.

This sequence joins TRBV23-1 and TRBJ2-7, with TRBD1 matching 10 bases. TRBV23-1 is sorted into the ORF group, with uncertain function. The CDR3 spans 17 residues. Trimming took 0 bases from V and 8 from J; bases not matched to a gene: 13. CDR3 in amino acids: CASSQSKTGTGAPQQYF. In DNA form, the CDR3 reads TGCGCCAGCAGTCAATCGAAAACCGGGACAGGGGCCCCTCAGCAGTACTTC.

The chain is built from TRBV4-3 and TRBJ1-5, with TRBD1 as a possible D gene (5 bases). The CDR3 extends over 13 amino acids. Germline assignment: CDR1 LGHNA and CDR2 YSLEER. Trimming pared 1 base from V and 7 bases from J, leaving 8 bases between. In nucleotides, the CDR3 is TGCGCCAGCAGCCAAGGGAGGGACCAGCCCCAGCATTTT. Protein: CASSQGRDQPQHF.

The chain employs TRBV6-2 or TRBV6-3 and TRBJ2-6; D is ambiguous. V was clipped by 6 bases and J by 1 base, with 10 bases between them. The V gene's germline CDR1 is MNHEY and CDR2 SVGEGT. This CDR3 is built from 15 residues. The DNA for the CDR3 is TGTGCCAGCAGCCTTTTTGGATCTGGGGCCAACGTCCTGACTTTC. Translating it yields CASSLFGSGANVLTF.